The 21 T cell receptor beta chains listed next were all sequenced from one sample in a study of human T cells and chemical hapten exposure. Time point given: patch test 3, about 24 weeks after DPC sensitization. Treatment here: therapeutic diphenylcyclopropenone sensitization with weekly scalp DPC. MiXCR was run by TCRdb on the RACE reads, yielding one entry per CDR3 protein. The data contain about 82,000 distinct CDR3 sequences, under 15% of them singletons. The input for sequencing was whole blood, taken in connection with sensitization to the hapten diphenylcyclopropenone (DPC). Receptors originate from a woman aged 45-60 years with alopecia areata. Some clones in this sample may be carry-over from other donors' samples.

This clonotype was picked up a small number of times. The CDR3 sequence: CSVTGTPNTGELFF. The CDR3 bases are TGCAGCGTGACCGGGACACCGAACACCGGGGAGCTGTTTTTT. The V call is TRBV29-1, the J call TRBJ2-2; D possibly corresponds to TRBD1 (6 bases). The V and J ends lost 6 bases and 0 bases respectively, with 11 bases between them. Germline CDR1 reads SQVTM; CDR2 reads ANQGSEA. The length of the CDR3 is 14 residues.

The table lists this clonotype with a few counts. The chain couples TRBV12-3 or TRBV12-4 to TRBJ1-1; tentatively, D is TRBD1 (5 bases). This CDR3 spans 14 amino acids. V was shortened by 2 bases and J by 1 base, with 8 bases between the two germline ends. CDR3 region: CASSLFTGNTEAFF. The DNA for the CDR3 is TGTGCCAGCAGTTTATTTACAGGGAACACTGAAGCTTTCTTT.

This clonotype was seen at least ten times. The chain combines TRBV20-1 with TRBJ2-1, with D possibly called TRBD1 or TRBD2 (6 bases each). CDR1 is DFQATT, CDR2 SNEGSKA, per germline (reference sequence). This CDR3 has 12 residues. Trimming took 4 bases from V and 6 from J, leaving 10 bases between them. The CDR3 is CSAKGGSNEQFF. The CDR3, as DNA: TGCAGTGCTAAGGGGGGTTCCAATGAGCAGTTCTTC.

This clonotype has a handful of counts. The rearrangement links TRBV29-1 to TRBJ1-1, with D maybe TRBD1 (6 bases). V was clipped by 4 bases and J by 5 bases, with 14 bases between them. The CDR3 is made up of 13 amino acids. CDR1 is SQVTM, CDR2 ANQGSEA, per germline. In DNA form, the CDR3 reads TGCAGCGTTGGCCAGGGGATGTTGACTGAAGCTTTCTTT. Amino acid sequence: CSVGQGMLTEAFF.

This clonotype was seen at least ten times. In DNA form, the CDR3 reads TGCAGCCTGCGACAGGGGGCGGCGAACACTGAAGCTTTCTTT. Amino acid sequence: CSLRQGAANTEAFF. This chain connects TRBV29-1 to TRBJ1-1; TRBD1 matches 10 bases. The CDR3 runs 14 residues. V shed 8 bases and J 1 base; nucleotides not matched to a gene: 7. Germline V CDR1 and CDR2: SQVTM, ANQGSEA.

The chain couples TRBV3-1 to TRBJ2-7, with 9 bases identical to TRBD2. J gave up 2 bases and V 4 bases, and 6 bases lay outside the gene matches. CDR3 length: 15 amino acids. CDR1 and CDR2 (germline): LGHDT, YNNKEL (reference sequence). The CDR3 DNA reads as TGTGCCAGCAGCCCCCTAGCGGGACCAACCTACGAGCAGTACTTC. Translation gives CASSPLAGPTYEQYF.

CDR3 sequence reads: CASSLFRAGELFF. DNA for the CDR3: TGTGCCAGCAGTTTGTTTAGGGCCGGGGAGCTGTTTTTT. The V and J genes are TRBV12-3 or TRBV12-4 and TRBJ2-2; D gene uncertain. Trimming pared 3 bases from V and 6 bases from J, leaving 8 bases between. There are 13 residues in the CDR3.

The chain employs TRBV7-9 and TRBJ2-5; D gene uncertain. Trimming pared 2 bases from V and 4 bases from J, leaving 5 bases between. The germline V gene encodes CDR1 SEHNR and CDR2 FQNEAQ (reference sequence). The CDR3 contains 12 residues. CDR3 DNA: TGTGCCAGCAGCTTAAGGACAGAGACCCAGTACTTC. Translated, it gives CASSLRTETQYF.

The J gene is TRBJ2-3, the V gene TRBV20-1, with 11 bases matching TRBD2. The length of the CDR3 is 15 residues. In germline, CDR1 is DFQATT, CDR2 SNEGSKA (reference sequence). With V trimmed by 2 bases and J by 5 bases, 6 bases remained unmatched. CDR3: CSARSSSGRRDTQYF. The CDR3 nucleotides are TGCAGTGCTAGATCTTCTAGCGGGAGGCGAGATACGCAGTATTTT.

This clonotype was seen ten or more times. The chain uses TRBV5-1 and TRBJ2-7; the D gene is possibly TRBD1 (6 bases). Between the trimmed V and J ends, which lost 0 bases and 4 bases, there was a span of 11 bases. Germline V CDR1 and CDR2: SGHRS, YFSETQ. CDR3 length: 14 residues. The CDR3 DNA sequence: TGCGCCAGCAGCTTGGATGGACAGTCATACGAGCAGTACTTC. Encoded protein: CASSLDGQSYEQYF.

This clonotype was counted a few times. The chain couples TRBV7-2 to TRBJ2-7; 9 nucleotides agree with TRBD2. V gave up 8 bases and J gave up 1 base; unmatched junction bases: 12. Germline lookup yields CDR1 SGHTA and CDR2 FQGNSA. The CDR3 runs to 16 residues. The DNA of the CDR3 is TGTGCCAGCGCCGCCCCCTTGACTAGCGGATCCTACGAGCAGTACTTC. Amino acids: CASAAPLTSGSYEQYF.

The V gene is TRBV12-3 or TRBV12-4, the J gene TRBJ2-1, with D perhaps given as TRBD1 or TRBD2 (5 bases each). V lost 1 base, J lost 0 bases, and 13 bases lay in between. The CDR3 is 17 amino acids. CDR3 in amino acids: CASSLDGARSSYNEQFF. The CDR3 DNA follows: TGTGCCAGCAGTTTAGACGGGGCCCGAAGCTCCTACAATGAGCAGTTCTTC.

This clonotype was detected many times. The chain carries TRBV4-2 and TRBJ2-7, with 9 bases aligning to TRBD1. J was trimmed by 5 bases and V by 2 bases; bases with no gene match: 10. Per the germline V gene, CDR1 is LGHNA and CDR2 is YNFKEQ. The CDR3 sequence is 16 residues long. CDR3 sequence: CASSQFRGQGSDEQYF. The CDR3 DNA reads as TGTGCCAGCAGCCAATTCCGGGGACAGGGATCGGACGAGCAGTACTTC.

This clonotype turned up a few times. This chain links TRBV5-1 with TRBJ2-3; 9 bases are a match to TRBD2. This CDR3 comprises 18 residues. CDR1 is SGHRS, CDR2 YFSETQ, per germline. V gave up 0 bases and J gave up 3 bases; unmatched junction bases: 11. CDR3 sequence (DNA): TGCGCCAGCAGCTTGGTTTCAGGGAGCGGGAGGACGACAGATACGCAGTATTTT. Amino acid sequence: CASSLVSGSGRTTDTQYF.

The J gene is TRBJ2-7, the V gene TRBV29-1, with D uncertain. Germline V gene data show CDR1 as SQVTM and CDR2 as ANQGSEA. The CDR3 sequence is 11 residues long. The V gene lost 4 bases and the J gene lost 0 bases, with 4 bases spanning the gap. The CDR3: CSVVSSYEQYF. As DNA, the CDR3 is TGCAGCGTTGTGAGCTCCTACGAGCAGTACTTC.

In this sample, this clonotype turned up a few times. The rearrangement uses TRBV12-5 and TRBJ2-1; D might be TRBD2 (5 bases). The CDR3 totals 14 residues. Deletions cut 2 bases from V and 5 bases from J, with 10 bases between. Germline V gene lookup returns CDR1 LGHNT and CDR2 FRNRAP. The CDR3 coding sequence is TGTGCTAGTGGTTTGCCGAGGGATGACAATGAGCAGTTCTTC. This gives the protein CASGLPRDDNEQFF.

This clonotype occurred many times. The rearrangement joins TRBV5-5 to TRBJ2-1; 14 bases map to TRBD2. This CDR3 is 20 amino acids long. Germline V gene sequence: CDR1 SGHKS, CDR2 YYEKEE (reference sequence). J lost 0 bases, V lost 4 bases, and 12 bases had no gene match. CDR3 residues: CASSDGLAGGQLYSYNEQFF. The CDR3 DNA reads TGTGCCAGCAGCGACGGACTAGCGGGAGGACAGCTTTACTCCTACAATGAGCAGTTCTTC.

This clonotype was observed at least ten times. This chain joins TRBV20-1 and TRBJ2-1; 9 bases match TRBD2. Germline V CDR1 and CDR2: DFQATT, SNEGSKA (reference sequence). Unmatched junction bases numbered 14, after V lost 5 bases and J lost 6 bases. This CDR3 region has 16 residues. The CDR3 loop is CSAGPDIAGVSNEQFF. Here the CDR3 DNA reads TGCAGTGCTGGTCCCGACATAGCGGGAGTTTCCAATGAGCAGTTCTTC.

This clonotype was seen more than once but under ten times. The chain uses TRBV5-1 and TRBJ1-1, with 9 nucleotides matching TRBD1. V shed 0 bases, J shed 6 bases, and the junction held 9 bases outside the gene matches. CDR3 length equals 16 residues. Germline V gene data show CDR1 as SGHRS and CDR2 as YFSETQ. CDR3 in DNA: TGCGCCAGCAGCTTGGAACAGGGGGCGATCGGGGCTGAAGCTTTCTTT. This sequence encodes CASSLEQGAIGAEAFF.

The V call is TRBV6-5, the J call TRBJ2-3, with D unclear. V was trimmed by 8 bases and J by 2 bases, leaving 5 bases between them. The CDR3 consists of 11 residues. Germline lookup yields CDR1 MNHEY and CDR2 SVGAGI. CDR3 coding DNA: TGTGCCAGCGAGTTCACAGATACGCAGTATTTT. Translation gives CASEFTDTQYF.

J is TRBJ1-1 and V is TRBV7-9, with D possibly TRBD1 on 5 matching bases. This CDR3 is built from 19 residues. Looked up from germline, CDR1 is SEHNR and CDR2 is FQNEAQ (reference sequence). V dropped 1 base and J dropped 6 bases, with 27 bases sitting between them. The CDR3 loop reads CASSLDDVFFDSGAAEAFF. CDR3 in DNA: TGTGCCAGCAGCTTAGACGATGTATTTTTCGACAGCGGGGCGGCTGAAGCTTTCTTT.